This TCR beta chain was documented in a study of T cell responses to AZD1222 COVID-19 vaccine. At the level of the study: Combined were second doses at about 4 or about 12 weeks.

A note on this clone: The antigen remains unidentified. Other DNA sequences in the sample encode the same CDR3.

Study-level findings and limits: Clonal diversity was possibly underestimated, and the donors were mostly white British, with more females. Regions 160-218 and 743-854 dominated among vaccine-associated CD4 TCRs spanning spike. Breadth and depth of Spike-specific TCRs rose after two AZD1222 doses.

The CDR3 length is 13 residues. Trimming removed 4 bases at V and 1 base at J, with 7 bases between. Method: immunoSEQ multiplex PCR; TCRdb's copy keeps in-frame clones and lacks some. Here the sample spans approximately 110,000 clones, 70% to 90% being singletons. This chain connects TRBV12-3 or TRBV12-4 to TRBJ1-1; D is unresolved. The starting material was peripheral blood, obtained on day 0 of AZD1222 vaccination. This TCR came from an adult in good health. DNA of the CDR3: TGTGCCAGCAGTTCTCAGGAGAACACTGAAGCTTTCTTT. It is translated as CASSSQENTEAFF.